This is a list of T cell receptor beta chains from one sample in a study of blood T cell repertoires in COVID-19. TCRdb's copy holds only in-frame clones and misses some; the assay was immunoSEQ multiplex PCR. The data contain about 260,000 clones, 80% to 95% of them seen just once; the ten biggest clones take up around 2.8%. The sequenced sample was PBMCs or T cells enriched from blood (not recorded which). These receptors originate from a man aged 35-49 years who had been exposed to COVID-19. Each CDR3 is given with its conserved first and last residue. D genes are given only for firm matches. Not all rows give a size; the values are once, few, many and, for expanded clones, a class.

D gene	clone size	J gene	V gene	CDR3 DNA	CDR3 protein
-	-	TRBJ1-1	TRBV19	TGTGCCACAAGGTTTAGGGGAAGGACGAACACTGAAGCTTTCTTT	CATRFRGRTNTEAFF
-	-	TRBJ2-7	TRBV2	TGTGCCAGCCTCAGTGGCGAGCAGTACTTC	CASLSGEQYF
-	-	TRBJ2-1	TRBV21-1	TGTGCCAGCAGCGATGGACTAGCGGGGACCTCCTACAATGAGCAGTTCTTC	CASSDGLAGTSYNEQFF
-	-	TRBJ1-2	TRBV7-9	TGTGCCAGCAGCTCGCCAGGGGCGTTTGGGGCTAACTATGGCTACACCTTC	CASSSPGAFGANYGYTF
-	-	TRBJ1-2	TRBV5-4	TGTGCCAGCAGCTTGGGGCTAGCGGATGGTGGCTACACCTTC	CASSLGLADGGYTF
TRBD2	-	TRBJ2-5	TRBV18	TGTGCCAGCTCACTGGGTCTAGCGGGAGGACGAGAGACCCAGTACTTC	CASSLGLAGGRETQYF
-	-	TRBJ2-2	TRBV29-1	TGCAGCGCCAAAACCCGGGACACTCGCACCGGGGAGCTGTTTTTT	CSAKTRDTRTGELFF
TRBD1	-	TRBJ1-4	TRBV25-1	TGTGCCAGCAGTGAATATATGTCTAGGGGGCGAGAGAAGGAAAAACTGTTTTTT	CASSEYMSRGREKEKLFF
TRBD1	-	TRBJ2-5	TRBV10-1	TGCGCCAGCAGTGAGGACAGGGGGCGAGAGACCCAGTACTTC	CASSEDRGRETQYF
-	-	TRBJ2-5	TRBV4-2	TGTGCCAGCAGCCAAGAGGTCGGGAGTGGAGAGACCCAGTACTTC	CASSQEVGSGETQYF
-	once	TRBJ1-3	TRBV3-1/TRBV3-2	TGTGCCAGCAGCCAAGACCTTAGGGAGAACACCATATATTTT	CASSQDLRENTIYF
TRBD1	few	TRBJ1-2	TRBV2	TGTGCCAGCAGTAAGACAGGGGGCGATGGCTACACCTTC	CASSKTGGDGYTF
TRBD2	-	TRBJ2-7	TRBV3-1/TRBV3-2	TGTGCCAGCAGCCAAGGGGGCAGCGGGAGCTGGTACGAGCAGTACTTC	CASSQGGSGSWYEQYF
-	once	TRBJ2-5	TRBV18	TGTGCCAGCTCACCATATGCGGAGGGATTCCAAGAGACCCAGTACTTC	CASSPYAEGFQETQYF
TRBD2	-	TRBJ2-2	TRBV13	TGTGCCAGCAGCTTAGGTCTGGCGGGAGGCACCACCGGGGAGCTGTTTTTT	CASSLGLAGGTTGELFF
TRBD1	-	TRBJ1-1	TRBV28	TGTGCCAGCGTTACACCGGGACAGAAAATGAACACTGAAGCTTTCTTT	CASVTPGQKMNTEAFF
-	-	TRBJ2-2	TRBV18	TGTGCCAGCTCACCACTCCGGGACTCCCGAGGTGTGGGGGAGCTGTTTTTT	CASSPLRDSRGVGELFF
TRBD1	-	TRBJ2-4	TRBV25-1	TGTGCCAGCAGTCACAGGGGGTGGGCCAAAAACATTCAGTACTTC	CASSHRGWAKNIQYF
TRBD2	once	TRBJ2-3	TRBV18	TGTGCCAGCTCACCACCGACTAGCGGGAGTTCCCCAGATACGCAGTATTTT	CASSPPTSGSSPDTQYF
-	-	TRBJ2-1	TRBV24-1	TGTGCCACCAGTGATTCTAGAACAGGCCTCTACAATGAGCAGTTCTTC	CATSDSRTGLYNEQFF
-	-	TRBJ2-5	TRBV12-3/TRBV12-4	TGTGCCAGCAACCAGGGGTCATCAGAGACCCAGTACTTC	CASNQGSSETQYF
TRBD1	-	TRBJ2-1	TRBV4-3	TGCGCCAGCAGCCAGGACGCCACCGGGACAGTATCCTTCAATGAGCAGTTCTTC	CASSQDATGTVSFNEQFF
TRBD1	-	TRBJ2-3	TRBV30	TGTGCCTGGAGGGGAAACAGGGGTACGCAGTATTTT	CAWRGNRGTQYF
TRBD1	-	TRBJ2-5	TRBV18	TGTGCCAGCTCACCGGACAGGGCCCAAGAGACCCAGTACTTC	CASSPDRAQETQYF
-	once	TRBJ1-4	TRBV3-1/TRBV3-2	TGTGCCAGCAGCCAAGATTGGGGGCGAAATGAAAAACTGTTTTTT	CASSQDWGRNEKLFF
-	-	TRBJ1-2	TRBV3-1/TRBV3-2	TGTGCCAGCAGCCAAGATAGGCGGGGCGGGGGTGGCTACACCTTC	CASSQDRRGGGGYTF
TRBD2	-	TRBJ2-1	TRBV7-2	TGTGCCAGCAGCTTATCTATGGCGGGAGGGGGAGATGAGCAGTTCTTC	CASSLSMAGGGDEQFF
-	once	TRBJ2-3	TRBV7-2	TGTGCCAGCAGCTCCGGGACATACATCACAGATACGCAGTATTTT	CASSSGTYITDTQYF
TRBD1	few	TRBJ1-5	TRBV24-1	TGTGCCACCAGTGACCGGACAGGGAGGGTCAATCAGCCCCAGCATTTT	CATSDRTGRVNQPQHF
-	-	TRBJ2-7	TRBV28	TGTGCCAGCAGAAGGACATCGAGCTCCTACGAGCAGTACTTC	CASRRTSSSYEQYF
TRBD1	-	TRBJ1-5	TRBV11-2	TGTGCCAGCAGCTTAAGGACAGGGCTTAATCAGCCCCAGCATTTT	CASSLRTGLNQPQHF
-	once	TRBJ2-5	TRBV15	TGTGCCACCAGCAGTCCCCAAGCAGGGGAAGAGACCCAGTACTTC	CATSSPQAGEETQYF
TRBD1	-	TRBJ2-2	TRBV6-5	TGTGCCATCCAGGGGGCGCAGAACACCGGGGAGCTGTTTTTT	CAIQGAQNTGELFF
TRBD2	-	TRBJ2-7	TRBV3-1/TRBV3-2	TGTGCCAGCAGCCAAGGACTAGCGAGCGAGCAGTACTTC	CASSQGLASEQYF
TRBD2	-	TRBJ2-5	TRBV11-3	TGTGCCAGCAGCTCCACTAGCGGGAGGTTAGACCAAGAGACCCAGTACTTC	CASSSTSGRLDQETQYF
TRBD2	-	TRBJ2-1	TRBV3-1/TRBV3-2	TGTGCCAGCAGCCGGACTAGCGATGAGCAGTTCTTC	CASSRTSDEQFF